The 22 T cell receptor beta chains below come from one sample, sequenced in a study of regulatory T cells in long-lasting Graves disease. The authors built TCR beta libraries using iRepertoire HTBI primers and Arm-PCR of CDR3 regions. TCRdb called the multiplex PCR reads again in MiXCR, with one record for every CDR3 protein. The sample lists some 300,000 distinct CDR3 sequences, around 21% occurring once. As to time point: persistent/refractory GD, antithyroid drugs over 5 years with positive TRAb. PBMC RNA served as the TCR library source. This sample comprised peripheral blood mononuclear cells (PBMCs), obtained when the disease was refractory, from a patient treated with antithyroid drugs. The source of these receptors is a female donor with Graves disease.

The table lists this clonotype with many counts. The J gene is TRBJ2-7, the V gene TRBV28, with D hard to call. This CDR3 is built from 11 residues. Trimming cost V 6 bases and J 7 bases, with 10 bases left between them. Germline CDR1 and CDR2: MDHEN and SYDVKM. The CDR3 loop is CASSLLREQYF. The CDR3 nucleotides read TGTGCCAGCAGCTTGTTGCGGGAGCAGTACTTC.

This clonotype was seen a handful of times. The CDR3 protein is CASSRRGSRNEQYF. CDR3 coding DNA: TGTGCCAGCAGCCGGAGGGGTAGCCGCAACGAGCAGTACTTC. The V call is TRBV7-2, the J call TRBJ2-7; a weak D match, TRBD2 (6 bases). Germline CDR1 and CDR2: SGHTA and FQGNSA. The CDR3 has 14 residues. Trimming removed 5 bases at V and 5 bases at J, with 16 bases between.

Of note for this clonotype: A much larger clone is a single base away; this may be a read error. The chain employs TRBV12-3 or TRBV12-4 and TRBJ1-1; TRBD1 is a possible D gene (6 bases). The CDR3 is 18 residues long. CDR3 loop: CASSLSPRGLLLNTGAFF. In nucleotides, the CDR3 is TGTGCCAGCAGTTTATCCCCCAGGGGCCTCCTGTTGAACACTGGAGCTTTCTTT.

In this sample, this clonotype turned up many times. V usage is TRBV6-1 and J usage is TRBJ1-4; no firm D call. Germline V gene data show CDR1 as MNHNS and CDR2 as SASEGT. CDR3 length: 14 amino acids. Trimming pared 7 bases from V and 0 bases from J, leaving 9 bases between. This CDR3 is CASTSTSTNEKLFF. The CDR3 DNA reads TGTGCCAGCACCTCGACATCAACTAATGAAAAACTGTTTTTT.

The chain recombines TRBV4-2 with TRBJ1-4; D gene uncertain. The ends were cut back, 0 bases at V and 0 bases at J, with 11 bases in the middle. The CDR3 loop spans 17 amino acids. The germline V gene has CDR1 LGHNA and CDR2 YNFKEQ. CDR3 loop: CASSQDPDPATNEKLFF. For the CDR3, the DNA is TGTGCCAGCAGCCAAGATCCTGACCCGGCAACTAATGAAAAACTGTTTTTT.

This clonotype was counted ten times or more. V is TRBV11-2 and J is TRBJ2-7; unclear D gene. CDR3 length: 17 residues. Germline CDR1 is SGHAT and CDR2 is FQNNGV. The V and J ends lost 4 bases and 2 bases respectively, with 21 bases between them. The CDR3 is CASSSNRGSRLTYEQYF. Here the CDR3 DNA reads TGTGCCAGCAGCTCCAACCGTGGGTCCCGCCTGACCTACGAGCAGTACTTC.

In this sample, this clonotype turned up once. The chain employs TRBV12-3 or TRBV12-4 and TRBJ2-2; perhaps TRBD2 as D (6 bases). This CDR3 comprises 16 residues. Trimming took 7 bases from V and 0 from J, leaving 15 bases between them. The CDR3 DNA reads TGTGCCAGCACCATTAGCGGCGGAGCGAACACCGGGGAGCTGTTTTTT. It codes for CASTISGGANTGELFF.

The chain links TRBV4-3 to TRBJ2-5; 10 bases fit TRBD1. CDR3 length: 16 amino acids. The J segment lost 5 bases and the V segment lost 4 bases, leaving 10 bases of the junction unmatched. Germline V gives CDR1 LGHNA, CDR2 YSLEER. CDR3 in DNA: TGCGCCAGCAGCCGAGCCTCGACAGGGGGCGAGGAGACCCAGTACTTC. Protein product: CASSRASTGGEETQYF.

This clonotype was recorded many times. This sequence joins TRBV28 and TRBJ1-1; no reliable D call. The germline V gene has CDR1 MDHEN and CDR2 SYDVKM. V dropped 6 bases and J dropped 1 base, with 18 bases sitting between them. This CDR3 has 16 amino acids. The CDR3: CASSRGPVLGNTEAFF. DNA for the CDR3: TGTGCCAGCAGCCGAGGGCCAGTGCTTGGGAACACTGAAGCTTTCTTT.

This clonotype was observed at least ten times. The chain couples TRBV12-3 or TRBV12-4 to TRBJ1-1, with D maybe TRBD1 (5 bases). The CDR3 is made up of 17 amino acids. V was shortened by 2 bases and J by 1 base, with 17 bases between the two germline ends. CDR3 DNA: TGTGCCAGCAGTTTACAGGGCGGGGGAGGAGAGAACACTGAAGCTTTCTTT. As protein: CASSLQGGGGENTEAFF.

This clonotype was seen more than once but under ten times. The chain recombines TRBV20-1 with TRBJ2-7; the D is unclear. CDR3 size: 13 residues. The V gene's germline CDR1 is DFQATT and CDR2 SNEGSKA (reference sequence). Trimming shortened V by 3 bases and J by 3 bases, and 12 bases separated the two germline ends. The CDR3: CSASFPGNYEQYF. In DNA form, the CDR3 reads TGCAGTGCTAGCTTTCCAGGCAACTACGAGCAGTACTTC.

This clonotype was found many times. V usage is TRBV7-8 and J usage is TRBJ1-4; TRBD1 is a possible D gene (5 bases). This CDR3 region has 16 residues. Germline CDR1 reads SGHVS; CDR2 reads FQNEAQ. Trimming removed 5 bases from V and 6 bases from J, with 19 bases in between. The CDR3 loop is CASSLGLWGVDEKLFF. The CDR3 region has the DNA TGTGCCAGCAGCCTAGGATTGTGGGGGGTCGATGAAAAACTGTTTTTT.

This clonotype was detected many times. V gene TRBV30 combines with J gene TRBJ2-5, with TRBD1 matching over 8 bases. The V gene end was trimmed by 2 bases and the J gene end by 7 bases; junction bases not matched to a gene: 9. CDR3 length: 14 amino acids. Germline V gene sequence: CDR1 GTSNPN, CDR2 SVGIG (reference sequence). The CDR3 region is CAWSTSRGRGTQYF. CDR3 DNA: TGTGCCTGGAGTACGAGCAGGGGGCGGGGGACCCAGTACTTC.

This clonotype was counted a few times. The chain joins TRBV7-2 to TRBJ2-7; no clear D gene. CDR3 length: 15 residues. V lost 5 bases to trimming and J lost 0 bases, with 14 bases between them. Germline V gene lookup returns CDR1 SGHTA and CDR2 FQGNSA. CDR3 amino acids: CASSLRPTLSYEQYF. In DNA form, the CDR3 reads TGTGCCAGCAGCCTCCGACCTACCCTCTCCTACGAGCAGTACTTC.

This clonotype was recorded a few times. The rearrangement links TRBV7-8 to TRBJ1-6; 7 bases are shared with TRBD1. The V gene's germline CDR1 is SGHVS and CDR2 FQNEAQ. V shed 5 bases, J shed 9 bases, and the junction held 10 bases outside the gene matches. The CDR3 is made up of 15 amino acids. The CDR3 spells CASSVLRDRFSPLHF. CDR3 nucleotides: TGTGCCAGCAGCGTTCTCCGGGACAGATTTTCACCCCTCCACTTT.

There are a few counts of this clonotype. The chain employs TRBV19 and TRBJ1-5; TRBD1 might be the D (6 bases). CDR3 length: 15 residues. Germline loops: CDR1 LNHDA, CDR2 SQIVND (reference sequence). V lost 7 bases to trimming and J lost 3 bases, with 16 bases between them. The chain's CDR3 is CASNADSGDNQPQHF. The CDR3 nucleotides are TGTGCCAGTAACGCGGACAGCGGAGACAATCAGCCCCAGCATTTT.

This chain connects TRBV6-9 to TRBJ2-7; 10 bases are shared with TRBD1. Unmatched junction bases numbered 7, after V lost 3 bases and J lost 5 bases. There are 15 residues in the CDR3. The germline gives CDR1 MNHGY, CDR2 SVAAGI. The CDR3 region is CASSYTRDRGHEQYF. The CDR3 region has the DNA TGTGCCAGCAGTTACACTCGGGACAGGGGCCACGAGCAGTACTTC.

In this sample, this clonotype turned up a few times. The chain is built from TRBV28 and TRBJ2-5; 9 bases align to TRBD1. Germline loops: CDR1 MDHEN, CDR2 SYDVKM. The CDR3 is made up of 16 amino acids. V was pared by 6 bases and J by 4 bases, with 12 bases of the junction left unmatched. CDR3 residues: CASSKNGQGTVETQYF. The CDR3 DNA follows: TGTGCCAGCAGCAAAAACGGACAGGGGACGGTAGAGACCCAGTACTTC.

This clonotype was counted a few times. The chain is built from TRBV2 and TRBJ2-2; TRBD1 might be the D (6 bases). The CDR3 contains 15 residues. Looked up from germline, CDR1 is SNHLY and CDR2 is FYNNEI. Trimming cost V 3 bases and J 3 bases, with 11 bases left between them. The CDR3 bases are TGTGCCAGCAGTGAGGGGGCGCGGGACACCGGGGAGCTGTTTTTT. Translating it yields CASSEGARDTGELFF.

This clonotype was counted many times. The rearrangement uses TRBV7-2 and TRBJ2-5; 14 bases agree with TRBD2. The CDR3 runs 15 residues. J lost 7 bases, V lost 4 bases, and 5 bases had no gene match. CDR1 SGHTA and CDR2 FQGNSA come from the germline V gene. The CDR3 DNA is TGTGCCAGCAGCTCGGGACTAGCGGGAGAGGTGACCCAGTACTTC. Translating it yields CASSSGLAGEVTQYF.

Only a few counts were recorded for this clonotype. V is TRBV7-2 and J is TRBJ1-6; D is perhaps TRBD1 (6 bases). The V gene lost 5 bases and the J gene lost 14 bases, with 13 bases spanning the gap. The CDR3 length is 12 residues. Germline V gene data show CDR1 as SGHTA and CDR2 as FQGNSA. CDR3 DNA: TGTGCCAGCAGCAGTACAGGGTTTACCCTCCACTTT. Residues: CASSSTGFTLHF.

This clonotype was counted at least ten times. Written as DNA, the CDR3 is TGTGCCAGCAGCAGATTACAGGACCCCCATCAGCCCCAGCATTTT. This encodes CASSRLQDPHQPQHF. This chain connects TRBV28 to TRBJ1-5, with D perhaps matching TRBD1 (5 bases). The V and J ends lost 6 bases and 5 bases respectively, with 17 bases between them. Germline CDR1 reads MDHEN; CDR2 reads SYDVKM. The CDR3 is 15 amino acids.